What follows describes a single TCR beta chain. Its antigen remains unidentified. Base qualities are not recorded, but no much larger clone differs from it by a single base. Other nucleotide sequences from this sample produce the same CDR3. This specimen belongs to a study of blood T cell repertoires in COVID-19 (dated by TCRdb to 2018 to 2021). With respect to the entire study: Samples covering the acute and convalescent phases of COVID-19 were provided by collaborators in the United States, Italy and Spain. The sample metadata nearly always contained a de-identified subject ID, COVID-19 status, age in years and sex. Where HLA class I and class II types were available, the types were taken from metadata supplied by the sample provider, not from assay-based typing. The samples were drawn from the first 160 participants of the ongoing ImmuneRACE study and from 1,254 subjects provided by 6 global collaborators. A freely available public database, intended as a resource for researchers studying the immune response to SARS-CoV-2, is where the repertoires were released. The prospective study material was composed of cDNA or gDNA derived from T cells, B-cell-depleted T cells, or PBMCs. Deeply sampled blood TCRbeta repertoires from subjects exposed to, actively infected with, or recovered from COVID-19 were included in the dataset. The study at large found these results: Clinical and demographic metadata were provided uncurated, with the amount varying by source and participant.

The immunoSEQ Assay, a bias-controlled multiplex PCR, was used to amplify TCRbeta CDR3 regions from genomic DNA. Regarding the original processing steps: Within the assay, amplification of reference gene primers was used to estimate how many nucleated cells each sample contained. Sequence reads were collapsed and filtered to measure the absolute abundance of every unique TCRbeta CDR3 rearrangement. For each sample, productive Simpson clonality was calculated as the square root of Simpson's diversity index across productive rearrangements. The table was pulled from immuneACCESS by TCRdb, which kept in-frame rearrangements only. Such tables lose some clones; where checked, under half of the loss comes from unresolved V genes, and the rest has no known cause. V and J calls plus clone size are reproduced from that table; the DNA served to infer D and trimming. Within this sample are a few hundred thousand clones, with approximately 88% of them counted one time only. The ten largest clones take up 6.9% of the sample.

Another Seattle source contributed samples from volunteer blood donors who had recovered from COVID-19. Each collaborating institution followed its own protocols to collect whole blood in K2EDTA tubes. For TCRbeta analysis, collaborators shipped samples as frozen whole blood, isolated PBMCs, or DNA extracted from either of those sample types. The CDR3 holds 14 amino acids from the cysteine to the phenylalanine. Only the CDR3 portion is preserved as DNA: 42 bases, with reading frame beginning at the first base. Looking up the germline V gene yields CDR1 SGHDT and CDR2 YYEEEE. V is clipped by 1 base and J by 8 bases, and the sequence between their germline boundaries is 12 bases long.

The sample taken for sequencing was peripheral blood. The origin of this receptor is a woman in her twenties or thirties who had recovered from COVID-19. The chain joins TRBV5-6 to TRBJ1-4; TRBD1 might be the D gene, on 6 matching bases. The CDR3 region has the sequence CASSLRQGSEKLFF. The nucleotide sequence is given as TGTGCCAGCAGCTTGCGGCAGGGGAGCGAAAAACTGTTTTTT.